This is a list of T cell receptor beta chains from one sample in a study of shared clonotypes between healthy human individuals. Repertoires were generated with immunoSEQ multiplex PCR, while TCRdb's copy carries only in-frame clones and drops some. The sample contains 490,000 or so clones, roughly 85% of which appear only once. Sample: PBMCs. Every receptor here comes from a woman between 35 and 50 years old in good health. Some clones in this sample may be carry-over from other donors' samples. CDR3s include the opening cysteine and the closing phenylalanine or tryptophan. The D gene is left open where the match is weak. Part of the rows lack a size; the others show once, few, many or a class for expanded clones.

d_gene	v_gene	abundance	j_gene	CDR3nt	CDR3aa
-	TRBV7-9	-	TRBJ1-1	TGTGCCAGCAGCCTTGGGCTACTTGAAGCTTTCTTT	CASSLGLLEAFF
-	TRBV7-3	-	TRBJ2-1	TGTGCCAGCAGCTGGACTGCTAAGGGTGAGCAGTTCTTC	CASSWTAKGEQFF
TRBD1	TRBV28	-	TRBJ2-2	TGTGCCAGCAGCTCCGACAGGGGCACCGGGGAGCTGTTTTTT	CASSSDRGTGELFF
-	TRBV7-3	-	TRBJ1-2	TGTGCCAGCAGCTTAGCTCCTGGGGAGAGCGGCTATGGCTACACCTTC	CASSLAPGESGYGYTF
-	TRBV2	-	TRBJ2-2	TGTGCCAGCAGTGATAGGTCCGCCACCGGGGAGCTGTTTTTT	CASSDRSATGELFF
-	TRBV5-4	-	TRBJ1-1	TGTGCCAGCAGCTTGGATCGCAGGTCTCTTGGCACTGAAGCTTTCTTT	CASSLDRRSLGTEAFF
-	TRBV4-3	-	TRBJ1-3	TGCGCCAGCAGCCAAGTCCGGGACCATTCTGGAAACACCATATATTTT	CASSQVRDHSGNTIYF
-	TRBV16	-	TRBJ1-1	TGTGCCAGCAGCCAATCGGGAAACACTGAAGCTTTCTTT	CASSQSGNTEAFF
-	TRBV15	-	TRBJ2-5	TGTGCCACCAGCAGAGATTTGGCATTCCAAGAGACCCAGTACTTC	CATSRDLAFQETQYF
-	TRBV27	once	TRBJ1-2	TGTGCCAGCAGCCAGTCTTTTAGGTATGGCTACACCTTC	CASSQSFRYGYTF
-	TRBV29-1	-	TRBJ1-1	TGCAGCGTTGAAGACCCCATAAGCCGGTCGAAGGCCCTCTTT	CSVEDPISRSKALF
TRBD1	TRBV9	-	TRBJ1-5	TGTGCCAGCAGTGCCGGGACAGGGGATAGCAATCAGCCCCAGCATTTT	CASSAGTGDSNQPQHF
TRBD2	TRBV10-3	-	TRBJ2-7	TGTGCCATCAAGCCGGGACTAGCGGGCTACGAGCAGTACTTC	CAIKPGLAGYEQYF
-	TRBV5-1	-	TRBJ1-2	TGCGCCAGCAGCTTGAGCTCAGCTAACTATGGCTACACCTTC	CASSLSSANYGYTF
TRBD2	TRBV29-1	-	TRBJ2-2	TGCAGCGTTGCGGGGGGGGCTTCGGCCACCGGGGAGCTGTTTTTT	CSVAGGASATGELFF
TRBD2	TRBV7-8	-	TRBJ2-7	TGTGCCAGCAGCTTGCCGACTAGCGGGCTACTTTTCGAGCAGTACTTC	CASSLPTSGLLFEQYF
TRBD1	TRBV5-8	-	TRBJ2-1	TGTGCCAGCAGCCGACAGGGGGCGAGGGGTTTTTACAATGAGCAGTTCTTC	CASSRQGARGFYNEQFF
-	TRBV5-1	-	TRBJ2-4	TGCGCCAGCAGCTCTGGCCCTATGGGGGCCAAAAACATTCAGTACTTC	CASSSGPMGAKNIQYF
-	TRBV29-1	once	TRBJ2-2	TGCAGCGTTGAAGAATCCAGGGTCCGCAGGGAGCTGTTTTTT	CSVEESRVRRELFF
TRBD1	TRBV19	-	TRBJ1-4	TGTGCCAGTAGCCCGGACAGGAAAACTAATGAAAAACTGTTTTTT	CASSPDRKTNEKLFF
-	TRBV7-2	many	TRBJ2-5	TGTGCCAGCAGCTTAGTACGCGGATTTCTGGGGGGCCAAGAGACCCAGTACTTC	CASSLVRGFLGGQETQYF
TRBD1	TRBV7-3	-	TRBJ2-6	TGTGCCAGCAGCATCCCGGGACAGGGTCCTGGGGCCAACGTCCTGACTTTC	CASSIPGQGPGANVLTF
-	TRBV6-1	-	TRBJ1-2	TGTGCCAGCAGTGAATACTCCAACTATGGCTACACCTTC	CASSEYSNYGYTF